This T cell receptor beta chain was recovered during a study of Ad26.COV2.S vaccination and SARS-CoV-2 variants. Treatment noted: some 20 received Ad26.COV2.S at low or high dose, single or two shots; 5 received placebo; per-sample allocation not given. Material that was analyzed had been drawn on day 63 after the first vaccine or placebo injection. Some clones are missing from TCRdb's copy, which holds only in-frame ones; the method was immunoSEQ multiplex PCR. The table shows some 480,000 clones, with about 83% occurring only once. The V end lost 5 bases, the J end lost 5 bases, and 15 bases lay between the germline ends. The CDR3 consists of 14 residues. Germline V gives CDR1 SGHTA, CDR2 FQGNSA.

V is TRBV7-2 and J is TRBJ1-2, with D perhaps matching TRBD1 (5 bases). Sequencing used peripheral blood, obtained in a trial of Ad26.COV2.S vaccine versus placebo. The TCR comes from a person between 18 and 60 years old who received the Ad26.COV2.S COVID-19 vaccine or a placebo. The CDR3 protein is CASSPAGPGYGYTF. DNA for the CDR3: TGTGCCAGCAGCCCCGCAGGGCCCGGATATGGCTACACCTTC.